This T cell receptor (beta chain) was retrieved from a study of spatial heterogeneity in lung cancer. Whole-study results and caveats: Tracking of tumor mutation counts was seen in expanded intratumoral alpha and beta TCR counts.

TCRdb called the 5' RACE reads again in MiXCR, with one record for every CDR3 protein. The table records some 13,000 distinct CDR3 sequences, over 3% of them present only once. This CDR3 contains 14 residues. V was pared by 3 bases and J by 3 bases, with 12 bases between. Germline-derived CDR1 and CDR2 are DFQATT and SNEGSKA (reference sequence). Regarding time point: sample taken at primary tumor resection. There are many counts of this clonotype. Its antigen remains unknown. Sequences were derived from lung tumor tissue, sampled at surgery. The receptor was derived from a male donor with early-stage non-small cell lung cancer. This chain connects TRBV20-1 to TRBJ1-5, with D possibly TRBD1 on 6 matching bases. In DNA form, the CDR3 reads TGCAGTGCTAGCCAAACAGGGAACAATCAGCCCCAGCATTTT. Translated, it gives CSASQTGNNQPQHF.